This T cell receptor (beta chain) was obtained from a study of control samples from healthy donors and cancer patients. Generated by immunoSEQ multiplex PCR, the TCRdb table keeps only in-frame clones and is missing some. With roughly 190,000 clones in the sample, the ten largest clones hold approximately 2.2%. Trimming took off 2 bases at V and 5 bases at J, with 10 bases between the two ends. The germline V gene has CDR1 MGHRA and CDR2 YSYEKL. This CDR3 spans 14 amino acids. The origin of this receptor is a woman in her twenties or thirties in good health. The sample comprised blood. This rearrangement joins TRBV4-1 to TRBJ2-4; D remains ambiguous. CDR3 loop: CASSQPGRQNIQYF. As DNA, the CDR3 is TGCGCCAGCAGCCAACCGGGCCGTCAAAACATTCAGTACTTC.